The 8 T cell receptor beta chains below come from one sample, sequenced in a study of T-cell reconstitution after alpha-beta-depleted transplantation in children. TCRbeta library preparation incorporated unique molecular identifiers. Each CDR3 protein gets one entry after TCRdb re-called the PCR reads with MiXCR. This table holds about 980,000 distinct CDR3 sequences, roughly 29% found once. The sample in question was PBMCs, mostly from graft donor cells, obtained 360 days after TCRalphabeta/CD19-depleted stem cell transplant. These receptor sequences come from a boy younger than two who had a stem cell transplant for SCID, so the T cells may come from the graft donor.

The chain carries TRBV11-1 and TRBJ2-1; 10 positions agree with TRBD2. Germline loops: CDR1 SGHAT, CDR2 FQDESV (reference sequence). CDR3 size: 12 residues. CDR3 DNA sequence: TGTGCTACAGCGGGGGGGCTCTATGAGCAGTTCTTC. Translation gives CATAGGLYEQFF.

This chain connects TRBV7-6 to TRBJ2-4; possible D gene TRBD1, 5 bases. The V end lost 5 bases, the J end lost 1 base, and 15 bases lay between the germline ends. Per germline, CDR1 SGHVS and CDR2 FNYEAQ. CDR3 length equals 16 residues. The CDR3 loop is CASSQGPSLAKNIQYF. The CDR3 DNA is TGTGCCAGCAGCCAGGGCCCCTCACTGGCCAAAAACATTCAGTACTTC.

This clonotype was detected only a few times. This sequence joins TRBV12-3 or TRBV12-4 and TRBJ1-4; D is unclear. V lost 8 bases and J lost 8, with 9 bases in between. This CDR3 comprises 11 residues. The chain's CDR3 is CASLRGEKLFF. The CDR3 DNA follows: TGTGCCAGCCTTCGAGGGGAAAAACTGTTTTTT.

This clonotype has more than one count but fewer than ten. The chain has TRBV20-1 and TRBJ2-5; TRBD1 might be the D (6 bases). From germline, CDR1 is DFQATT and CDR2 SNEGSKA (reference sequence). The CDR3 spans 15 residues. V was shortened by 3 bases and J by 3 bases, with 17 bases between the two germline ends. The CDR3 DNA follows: TGCAGTGCTAGGAATCCGGGACAAGTGAAAGAGACCCAGTACTTC. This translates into CSARNPGQVKETQYF.

The CDR3: CASSETAGAWGTDTQYF. CDR3 DNA: TGTGCCAGCAGCGAGACCGCCGGGGCGTGGGGCACAGATACGCAGTATTTT. The chain employs TRBV9 and TRBJ2-3; tentatively, D is TRBD1 or TRBD2 (5 bases each). There are 17 residues in the CDR3. Trimming pared 3 bases from V and 1 base from J, leaving 18 bases between. Germline V CDR1 and CDR2: SGDLS, YYNGEE.

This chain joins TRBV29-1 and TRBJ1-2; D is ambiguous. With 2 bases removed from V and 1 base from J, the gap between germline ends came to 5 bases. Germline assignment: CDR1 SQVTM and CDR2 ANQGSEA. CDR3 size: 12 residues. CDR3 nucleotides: TGCAGCGTTGAACCCCTTAACTATGGCTACACCTTC. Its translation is CSVEPLNYGYTF.

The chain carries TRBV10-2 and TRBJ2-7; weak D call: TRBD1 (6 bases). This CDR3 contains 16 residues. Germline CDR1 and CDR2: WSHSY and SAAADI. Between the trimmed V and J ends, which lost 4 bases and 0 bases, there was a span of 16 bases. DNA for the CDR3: TGCGCCAGCAGTGCCCCAGGGACACGGGCCTCCTACGAGCAGTACTTC. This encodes CASSAPGTRASYEQYF.

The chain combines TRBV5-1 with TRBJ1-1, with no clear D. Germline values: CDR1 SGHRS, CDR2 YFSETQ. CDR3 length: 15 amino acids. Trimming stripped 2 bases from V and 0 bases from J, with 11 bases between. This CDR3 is CASSFTDRVNTEAFF. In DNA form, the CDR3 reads TGCGCCAGCAGCTTCACAGACCGAGTGAACACTGAAGCTTTCTTT.